These 30 T cell receptor beta chains were all obtained from the same sample, sequenced in a study of cytomegalovirus exposure and HLA in healthy donors. Vbeta (60) and Jbeta (13) primers were used in the PCR. The data were produced by immunoSEQ multiplex PCR, yet TCRdb's version contains in-frame clones alone and is incomplete. The sample comprises under 200,000 clones, roughly 80% of which are singletons, and around 1.7% rests with the top ten. Input material: PBMCs. The receptors here all came from a woman between 18 and 29 years old in good health and CMV-seronegative.

V and J are TRBV18 and TRBJ2-1; 9 bases are shared with TRBD1. The CDR3 is made up of 15 amino acids. The V segment lost 6 bases and the J segment 8 bases; nucleotides outside the gene matches: 11. Germline V gene data show CDR1 as KGHSH and CDR2 as LQKENI. In DNA form, the CDR3 reads TGTGCCAGCTCCCCGACTGGACAGGGGCTCCATGAGCAGTTCTTC. The encoded protein is CASSPTGQGLHEQFF.

This clone showed up just a few times. The V gene is TRBV6-1, the J gene TRBJ2-7; D uncertain. The length of the CDR3 is 10 residues. The germline V gene encodes CDR1 MNHNS and CDR2 SASEGT. V was shortened by 5 bases and J by 6 bases, with 5 bases between the two germline ends. CDR3 in amino acids: CASSTAEQYV. DNA of the CDR3: TGTGCCAGCAGTACAGCCGAGCAGTACGTC.

This chain connects TRBV4-1 to TRBJ1-5; possible D gene TRBD1, 6 bases. The germline CDR1 and CDR2 sequences are MGHRA and YSYEKL. The ends were cut back, 3 bases at V and 5 bases at J, with 14 bases in the middle. This CDR3 comprises 15 residues. The CDR3 reads CASSHLTGTHQPQHF. CDR3 coding DNA: TGCGCCAGCAGCCACCTGACAGGAACCCATCAGCCCCAGCATTTT.

V and J are TRBV23-1 and TRBJ1-1; TRBD1 agrees at 10 bases. TRBV23-1 carries the ORF label, with uncertain function. With 8 bases clipped from V and 1 base from J, the junction kept 4 bases outside the gene matches. This CDR3 comprises 14 residues. The DNA of the CDR3 is TGCGCCAGCGACAGGGGGCGCCGGAACACTGAAGCTTTCTTT. Residues: CASDRGRRNTEAFF.

This sequence joins TRBV7-2 and TRBJ2-1; 8 nucleotides line up with TRBD2. The junction had 9 bases not matched to a gene; V was cut back by 3 bases and J by 8 bases. The CDR3 is 15 amino acids. The germline gives CDR1 SGHTA, CDR2 FQGNSA. For the CDR3, the DNA is TGTGCCAGCAGCTTCAGTAGCGGGACTGACGATGAGCAGTTCTTC. This encodes CASSFSSGTDDEQFF.

The rearrangement links TRBV4-3 to TRBJ2-6; 7 positions match TRBD1. The CDR3 consists of 19 residues. CDR1 LGHNA and CDR2 YSLEER come from the germline V gene. Germline trimming cut 3 bases from V and 2 bases from J; bases unmatched to any gene: 13. DNA of the CDR3: TGCGCCAGCAGCCACCTGAGACAGGGTCCTTCTGCTGGGGCCAACGTCCTGACTTTC. Translating gives CASSHLRQGPSAGANVLTF.

The chain combines TRBV4-1 with TRBJ2-1; the match to TRBD2 covers 13 bases. This CDR3 has 18 amino acids. Germline V CDR1 and CDR2: MGHRA, YSYEKL. The trim removed 1 base at V and 7 bases at J, leaving 10 bases unmatched. The CDR3 DNA reads TGCGCCAGCAGCCAAGTTAATATGGGACTAGCGGGATGGAATGAGCAGTTCTTC. This codes for CASSQVNMGLAGWNEQFF.

The J gene is TRBJ2-7, the V gene TRBV29-1; tentative D call: TRBD1 (5 bases). Deletions cut 4 bases from V and 5 bases from J, with 12 bases between. Germline V gene sequence: CDR1 SQVTM, CDR2 ANQGSEA. There are 12 residues in the CDR3. CDR3 region: CSVVAGSNEQYV. DNA of the CDR3: TGCAGCGTTGTGGCAGGGTCCAACGAGCAGTACGTC.

The rearrangement links TRBV19 to TRBJ1-1, with a weak D call TRBD1 (5 bases). The V and J ends lost 7 bases and 3 bases respectively, with 15 bases between them. CDR3 length: 14 amino acids. In germline, CDR1 is LNHDA, CDR2 SQIVND (reference sequence). The CDR3 loop reads CASTWGRAYTEAFF. The CDR3 DNA follows: TGTGCCAGTACTTGGGGGAGGGCTTACACTGAAGCTTTCTTT. Variable domain in full (rest from reference TRBV19 and TRBJ1-1): DGGITQSPKYLFRKEGQNVTLSCEQNLNHDAMYWYRQDPGQGLRLIYYSQIVNDFQKGDIAEGYSVSREKKESFPLTVTSAQKNPTAFYLCASTWGRAYTEAFFGQGTRLTVV.

The chain uses TRBV4-3 and TRBJ2-1; tentatively, D is TRBD1 (5 bases). This CDR3 is built from 15 residues. Deletions cut 0 bases from V and 7 bases from J, with 13 bases between. In germline, CDR1 is LGHNA, CDR2 YSLEER. The CDR3 DNA reads as TGCGCCAGCAGCCAAGAGGAAGGGGTGATTAATGAGCAGTTCTTC. Its translation is CASSQEEGVINEQFF.

In regard to this clone: The junction shows a germline mismatch at one end, possibly a read error. The chain employs TRBV7-7 and TRBJ2-5; D is possibly TRBD1 (6 bases). From germline, CDR1 is SSHAT and CDR2 FNYEAQ (reference sequence). This CDR3 contains 15 residues. CDR3 region: CASSPQDSHQETQYF. For the CDR3, the DNA is TGTGCTAGCAGCCCCCAGGACAGCCACCAAGAGACCCAGTACTTC.

This sequence joins TRBV30 and TRBJ1-2; 7 bases line up with TRBD1. This CDR3 is built from 15 residues. The junction had 8 bases not matched to a gene; V was cut back by 2 bases and J by 2 bases. CDR1 GTSNPN and CDR2 SVGIG come from the germline V gene (reference sequence). CDR3 loop: CAWSRRIQGNYGYTF. The CDR3 nucleotides read TGTGCCTGGAGTCGCCGAATACAGGGGAACTATGGCTACACCTTC.

This clone was seen a handful of times. The rearrangement links TRBV6-5 to TRBJ1-3; no reliable D call. Germline assignment: CDR1 MNHEY and CDR2 SVGAGI. Trimming shortened V by 5 bases and J by 0 bases, and 11 bases separated the two germline ends. The CDR3 extends over 15 amino acids. DNA of the CDR3: TGTGCCAGCAGTAGACGGAGGGACTCTGGAAACACCATATATTTT. Translating gives CASSRRRDSGNTIYF.

CDR3 protein: CAISDSGRLNTEAFF. The CDR3 nucleotides are TGTGCCATCAGTGATTCGGGGAGACTGAACACTGAAGCTTTCTTT. The rearrangement links TRBV10-3 to TRBJ1-1; no clear D. The CDR3 loop spans 15 amino acids. Germline V gene sequence: CDR1 ENHRY, CDR2 SYGVKD. The V and J ends lost 3 bases and 0 bases respectively, with 11 bases between them.

The CDR3 nucleotides read TGTGCCAGCAGCTCAATCGGACAAGTTTTTAATGAGCAGTTCTTC. It is translated as CASSSIGQVFNEQFF. J is TRBJ2-1 and V is TRBV14, with D possibly TRBD1 on 5 matching bases. There are 15 residues in the CDR3. Trimming shortened V by 5 bases and J by 7 bases, and 18 bases separated the two germline ends. Germline CDR1 and CDR2: SGHDN and FVKESK.

This clone was observed a few times. This chain joins TRBV6-5 and TRBJ1-2, with 9 bases fitting TRBD1. V dropped 2 bases and J dropped 4; count of bases not matched to a gene: 2. CDR3 length: 14 amino acids. Looked up from germline, CDR1 is MNHEY and CDR2 is SVGAGI. The CDR3 is CASSYAQGAYGYTF. The CDR3 bases are TGTGCCAGCAGTTACGCACAGGGGGCCTATGGCTACACCTTC.

The chain combines TRBV5-6 with TRBJ2-5, with D possibly TRBD2 on 6 matching bases. The DNA end lines up better with TRBJ2-7; the J call may be wrong. This CDR3 region has 15 residues. CDR1 and CDR2 (germline): SGHDT, YYEEEE. The CDR3 DNA follows: TGTGCCAGCAGCGTTCCGGGAGAAATCACTTACGAGCAGTACTTC. This codes for CASSVPGEITYEQYF.

The chain joins TRBV30 to TRBJ2-2; D might be TRBD2 (5 bases). The CDR3 extends over 13 amino acids. Germline CDR1 reads GTSNPN; CDR2 reads SVGIG (reference sequence). Between the trimmed V and J ends, which lost 2 bases and 5 bases, there was a span of 9 bases. The CDR3 nucleotides read TGTGCCTGGAGTTTCGGGAATACCGGGGAGCTGTTTTTT. This encodes CAWSFGNTGELFF.

The chain couples TRBV2 to TRBJ1-1, with TRBD1 identical over 7 bases. Germline values: CDR1 SNHLY, CDR2 FYNNEI. This CDR3 has 16 residues. The V gene end was trimmed by 6 bases and the J gene end by 0 bases; junction bases not matched to a gene: 10. CDR3 sequence reads: CASRALTGILNTEAFF. CDR3 in DNA: TGTGCCAGCAGGGCCCTGACAGGGATCCTGAACACTGAAGCTTTCTTT.

The rearrangement links TRBV6-5 to TRBJ1-5, with TRBD1 matching over 7 bases. The V gene end was trimmed by 11 bases and the J gene end by 5 bases; junction bases not matched to a gene: 9. The CDR3 has 13 amino acids. Germline V gene data show CDR1 as MNHEY and CDR2 as SVGAGI. CDR3 amino acids: CAGVDRTDQPQHF. The CDR3 bases are TGTGCCGGGGTGGACAGGACAGATCAGCCCCAGCATTTT.

V is TRBV27 and J is TRBJ2-7, with TRBD2 identical over 8 bases. The CDR3 runs to 13 residues. V lost 2 bases, J lost 6 bases, and 3 bases stayed unmatched. CDR1 and CDR2 from the germline V gene are MNHEY and SMNVEV (reference sequence). DNA of the CDR3: TGTGCCAGCAGTTTAGCTAGCGGGCTCGAGCAGTACGTC. As protein: CASSLASGLEQYV.

The chain uses TRBV6-4 and TRBJ2-3; 14 nucleotides align to TRBD2. This CDR3 region has 16 residues. The trim removed 4 bases at V and 6 bases at J, leaving 6 bases unmatched. The germline CDR1 and CDR2 sequences are MRHNA and SNTAGT. CDR3 sequence (DNA): TGTGCCAGCAGTGTAGGACTAGCGGGAGGATCGGATACGCAGTATTTT. Translating gives CASSVGLAGGSDTQYF.

V and J are TRBV5-1 and TRBJ1-2; 9 positions agree with TRBD1. CDR1 is SGHRS, CDR2 YFSETQ, per germline. This CDR3 has 16 residues. V dropped 1 base and J dropped 8; count of bases not matched to a gene: 12. CDR3 bases: TGCGCCAGCAGCTTGATTGAAAGCACAGGGGGCGGCGGCTACACCTTC. The encoded protein is CASSLIESTGGGGYTF.

The chain combines TRBV19 with TRBJ2-1; D is unresolved. The V and J ends lost 1 base and 2 bases respectively, with 6 bases between them. CDR1 and CDR2 (germline): LNHDA, SQIVND (reference sequence). CDR3 size: 14 residues. As DNA, the CDR3 is TGTGCCAGTAGTATAGCGGGTACCTACAATGAGCAGTTCTTC. Protein: CASSIAGTYNEQFF.

This clone was observed once. The CDR3, as DNA: TGTGCCAGCAGCCCATTGGGACTCCAGAGCTCCGCAAGCACAGATACGCAGTATTTT. Translation: CASSPLGLQSSASTDTQYF. The chain joins TRBV9 to TRBJ2-3; tentatively, D is TRBD2 (6 bases). The germline V gene has CDR1 SGDLS and CDR2 YYNGEE. V was clipped by 4 bases and J by 0 bases, with 24 bases between them. This CDR3 spans 19 amino acids.

The chain has TRBV30 and TRBJ2-3, with 8 nucleotides matching TRBD2. This CDR3 is built from 14 residues. Germline V gives CDR1 GTSNPN, CDR2 SVGIG (reference sequence). Unmatched junction bases numbered 12, after V lost 4 bases and J lost 9 bases. This CDR3 reads CAWTRGGSRDTQYF. DNA for the CDR3: TGTGCCTGGACCCGGGGGGGGAGCCGGGACACGCAGTATTTT.

This chain uses TRBV4-2 with TRBJ2-7, with TRBD1 matching over 9 bases. Looked up from germline, CDR1 is LGHNA and CDR2 is YNFKEQ. V shed 0 bases and J 3 bases; nucleotides not matched to a gene: 6. The CDR3 runs 16 residues. The CDR3 DNA reads as TGTGCCAGCAGCCAAGATGGGGGACAGGGCTACTACGAGCAGTACTTC. Translation: CASSQDGGQGYYEQYF.

The rearrangement joins TRBV10-3 to TRBJ1-1; D is ambiguous. Trimming pared 10 bases from V and 5 bases from J, leaving 17 bases between. This CDR3 spans 13 amino acids. Germline CDR1 is ENHRY and CDR2 is SYGVKD. The CDR3 DNA is TGTGCCACCCATCGGGGAGGGCGAACTGAAGCTTTCTTT. It is translated as CATHRGGRTEAFF.

J is TRBJ2-2 and V is TRBV7-2, with a tentative D call TRBD2 (6 bases). Trimming took 3 bases from V and 4 from J, leaving 18 bases between them. CDR1 SGHTA and CDR2 FQGNSA come from the germline V gene. The CDR3 extends over 17 amino acids. The CDR3 sequence is CASSFSRAGSSTGELFF. The CDR3 DNA reads as TGTGCCAGCAGCTTTAGTCGTGCGGGGAGTAGCACCGGGGAGCTGTTTTTT.

The table lists this clone with a few counts. The chain links TRBV5-6 to TRBJ2-3; no definite D call. This CDR3 has 13 residues. V gave up 2 bases and J gave up 2 bases, with 6 bases separating them. Germline CDR1 is SGHDT and CDR2 is YYEEEE. The CDR3 DNA follows: TGTGCCAGCAGCTTTGAGCACACAGATACGCAGTATTTT. Translation: CASSFEHTDTQYF.